The 8 T cell receptor beta chains given below trace back to one sample, sequenced in a study of blood T cell repertoires in COVID-19. The data were produced by immunoSEQ multiplex PCR, yet TCRdb's version contains in-frame clones alone and is incomplete. The sample has approximately 140,000 clones; about nine tenths are singletons. What was sequenced was peripheral blood. These receptors were obtained from a human donor with COVID-19, enrolled during active disease. The donor label of this sample is uncertain.

This clone was counted a single time. V usage is TRBV19 and J usage is TRBJ2-1; 7 nucleotides agree with TRBD1. The germline CDR1 and CDR2 sequences are LNHDA and SQIVND (reference sequence). J was trimmed by 1 base and V by 6 bases; bases with no gene match: 6. The CDR3 spans 15 residues. The CDR3 protein is CASSVYRGSYNEQFF. In DNA, the CDR3 is TGTGCCAGTAGCGTTTACAGGGGATCCTACAATGAGCAGTTCTTC.

The count of this clone is one. CDR3 loop: CASSQSGQGLTDTEAFF. CDR3 coding DNA: TGTGCCAGCAGCCAATCTGGACAGGGCCTTACCGACACTGAAGCTTTCTTT. The genes are TRBV9 and TRBJ1-1, with 8 bases lining up with TRBD1. V dropped 4 bases and J dropped 3; count of bases not matched to a gene: 14. CDR3 length: 17 amino acids. CDR1 is SGDLS, CDR2 YYNGEE, per germline. Drawing the rest from reference TRBV9 and TRBJ1-1, the complete variable domain is DSGVTQTPKHLITATGQRVTLRCSPRSGDLSVYWYQQSLDQGLQFLIQYYNGEERAKGNILERFSAQQFPDLHSELNLSSLELGDSALYFCASSQSGQGLTDTEAFFGQGTRLTVV.

The J gene is TRBJ2-1, the V gene TRBV29-1, with TRBD2 as a possible D gene (5 bases). Trimming left V 7 bases short and J 7 bases short, with 14 bases between. CDR3 size: 12 residues. Germline loops: CDR1 SQVTM, CDR2 ANQGSEA. CDR3 region: CSGGRGSNEQFF. As DNA, the CDR3 is TGCAGCGGCGGTCGGGGTTCGAATGAGCAGTTCTTC.

This clone was seen only once. The chain combines TRBV19 with TRBJ1-6; D is possibly TRBD1 (5 bases). V lost 3 bases, J lost 10 bases, and 13 bases lay in between. This CDR3 comprises 14 residues. Germline CDR1 and CDR2: LNHDA and SQIVND (reference sequence). The CDR3 loop reads CASSIKGLGSPLHF. CDR3 sequence (DNA): TGTGCCAGTAGTATTAAGGGGCTCGGGTCACCCCTCCACTTT.

The rearrangement uses TRBV28 and TRBJ1-2, with D hard to call. The CDR3 length is 12 residues. Germline V gene sequence: CDR1 MDHEN, CDR2 SYDVKM. The V and J ends lost 7 bases and 6 bases respectively, with 12 bases between them. CDR3 protein: CASKKGSDGYTF. CDR3 sequence (DNA): TGTGCCAGCAAGAAAGGGAGCGATGGCTACACCTTC.

V and J are TRBV7-9 and TRBJ1-5, with D maybe TRBD1 (5 bases). Trimming pared 1 base from V and 4 bases from J, leaving 8 bases between. This CDR3 comprises 14 residues. Germline CDR1 is SEHNR and CDR2 is FQNEAQ (reference sequence). The CDR3 loop reads CASSLVGGNQPQHF. The CDR3 nucleotides are TGTGCCAGCAGCTTAGTGGGGGGTAATCAGCCCCAGCATTTT.

The chain couples TRBV2 to TRBJ2-3, with D perhaps matching TRBD2 (6 bases). This CDR3 is built from 14 residues. In germline, CDR1 is SNHLY, CDR2 FYNNEI. V lost 8 bases and J lost 1, with 13 bases in between. CDR3 sequence: CASSVGGGTDTQYF. In DNA form, the CDR3 reads TGTGCCAGCTCTGTGGGCGGGGGCACAGATACGCAGTATTTT.

The chain carries TRBV6-8 and TRBJ1-3, with a possible D match to TRBD1 (6 bases). The V gene's germline CDR1 is MNHGY and CDR2 SAAAGT. The CDR3 has 18 residues. V was pared by 5 bases and J by 0 bases, with 20 bases between. The CDR3: CASSRPTIDRNSGNTIYF. The CDR3, as DNA: TGTGCCAGCAGTCGCCCCACCATTGACAGGAACTCTGGAAACACCATATATTTT.